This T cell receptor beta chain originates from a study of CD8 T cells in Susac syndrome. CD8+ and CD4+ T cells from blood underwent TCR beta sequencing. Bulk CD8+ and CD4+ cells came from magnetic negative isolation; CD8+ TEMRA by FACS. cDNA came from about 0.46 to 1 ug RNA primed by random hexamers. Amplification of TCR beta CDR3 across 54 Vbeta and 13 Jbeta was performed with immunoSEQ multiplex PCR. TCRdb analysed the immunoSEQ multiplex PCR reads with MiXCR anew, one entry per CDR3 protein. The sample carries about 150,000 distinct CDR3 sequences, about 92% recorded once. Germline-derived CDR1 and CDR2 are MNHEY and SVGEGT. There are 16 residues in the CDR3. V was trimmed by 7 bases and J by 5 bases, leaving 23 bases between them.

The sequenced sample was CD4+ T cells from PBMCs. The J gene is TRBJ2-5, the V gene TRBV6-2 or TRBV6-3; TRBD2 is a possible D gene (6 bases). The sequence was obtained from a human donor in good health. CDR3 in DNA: TGTGCCAGCAAACCTCTTGGCGGGAAGATAAAGGAGACCCAGTACTTC. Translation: CASKPLGGKIKETQYF.